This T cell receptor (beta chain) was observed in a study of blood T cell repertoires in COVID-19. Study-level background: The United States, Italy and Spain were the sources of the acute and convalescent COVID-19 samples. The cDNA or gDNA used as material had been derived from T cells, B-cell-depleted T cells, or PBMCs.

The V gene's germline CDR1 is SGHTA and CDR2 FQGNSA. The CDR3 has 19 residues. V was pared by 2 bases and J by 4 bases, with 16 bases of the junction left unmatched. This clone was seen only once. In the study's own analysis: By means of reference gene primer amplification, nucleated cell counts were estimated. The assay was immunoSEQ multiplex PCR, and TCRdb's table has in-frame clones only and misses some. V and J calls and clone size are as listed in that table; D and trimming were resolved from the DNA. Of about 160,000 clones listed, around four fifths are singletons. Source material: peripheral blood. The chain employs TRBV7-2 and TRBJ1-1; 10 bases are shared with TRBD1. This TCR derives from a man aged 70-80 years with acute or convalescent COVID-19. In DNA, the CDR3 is TGTGCCAGCAGCTTAAACACGGCTGCTCGGGACAGGGGCAGCACTGAAGCTTTCTTT. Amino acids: CASSLNTAARDRGSTEAFF.